What follows is one T cell receptor beta chain and its context. Germline lookup yields CDR1 KGHSH and CDR2 LQKENI. With 6 bases clipped from V and 2 bases from J, the junction kept 14 bases outside the gene matches. The CDR3 is made up of 17 amino acids. This record comes from a study of blood T cell repertoires in COVID-19. In the study's own analysis: Estimation of nucleated cell counts relied on the amplification of reference gene primers. This table comes from immunoSEQ multiplex PCR, and its TCRdb copy is limited to in-frame clones, with some not included. V and J calls and clone size are as listed in that table; D and trimming were resolved from the DNA. The sample records about 120,000 clones, more than 75% being singletons.

The rearrangement links TRBV18 to TRBJ2-5, with 8 bases fitting TRBD2. The origin of this receptor is a woman aged 45 to 65 with acute or convalescent COVID-19. Specimen: peripheral blood. The CDR3 DNA is TGTGCCAGCTCCCGCCGGGACACTAGCGGAGCGCAAGAGACCCAGTACTTC. Translated: CASSRRDTSGAQETQYF. The full variable domain, with the rest looked up from reference TRBV18 and TRBJ2-5, is NAGVMQNPRHLVRRRGQEARLRCSPMKGHSHVYWYRQLPEEGLKFMVYLQKENIIDESGMPKERFSAEFPKEGPSILRIQQVVRGDSAAYFCASSRRDTSGAQETQYFGPGTRLLVL.